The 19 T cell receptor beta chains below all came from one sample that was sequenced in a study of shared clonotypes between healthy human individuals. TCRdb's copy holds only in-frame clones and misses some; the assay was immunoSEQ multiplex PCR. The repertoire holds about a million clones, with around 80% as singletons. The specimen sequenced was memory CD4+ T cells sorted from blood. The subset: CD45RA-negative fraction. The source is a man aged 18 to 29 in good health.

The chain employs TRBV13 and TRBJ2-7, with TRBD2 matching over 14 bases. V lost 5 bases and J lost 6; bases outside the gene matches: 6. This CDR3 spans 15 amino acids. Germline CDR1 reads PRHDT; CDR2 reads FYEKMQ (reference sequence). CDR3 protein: CASSLGTSGSGEQYF. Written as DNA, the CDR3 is TGTGCCAGCAGCCTTGGGACTAGCGGGAGTGGCGAGCAGTACTTC.

This CDR3 is CASSQDTNDGRRGEQFF. CDR3 nucleotides: TGCGCCAGCAGCCAAGACACAAATGACGGGAGACGGGGAGAGCAGTTCTTC. V gene TRBV4-1 combines with J gene TRBJ2-1; D possibly corresponds to TRBD2 (6 bases). In germline, CDR1 is MGHRA, CDR2 YSYEKL. The CDR3 is 17 amino acids. The V gene lost 0 bases and the J gene lost 10 bases, with 22 bases spanning the gap.

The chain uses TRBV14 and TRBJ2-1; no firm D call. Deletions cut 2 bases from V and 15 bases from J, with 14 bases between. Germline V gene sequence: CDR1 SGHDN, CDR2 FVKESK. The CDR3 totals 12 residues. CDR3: CASSQNVPGRFF. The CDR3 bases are TGTGCCAGCAGCCAAAACGTACCGGGTCGGTTCTTC.

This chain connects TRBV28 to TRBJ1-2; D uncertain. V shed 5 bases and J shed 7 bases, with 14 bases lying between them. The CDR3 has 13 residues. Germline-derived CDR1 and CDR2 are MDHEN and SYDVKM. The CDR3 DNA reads TGTGCCAGCAGTCTAACTGGGAGAGGTGGCTACACCTTC. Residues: CASSLTGRGGYTF.

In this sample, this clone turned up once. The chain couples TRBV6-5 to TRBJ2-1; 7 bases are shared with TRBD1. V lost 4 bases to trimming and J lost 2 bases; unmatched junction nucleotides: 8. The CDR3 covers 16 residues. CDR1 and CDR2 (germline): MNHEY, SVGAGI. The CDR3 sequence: CASSSIWGTAYNEQFF. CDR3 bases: TGTGCCAGCAGTTCAATTTGGGGGACAGCCTACAATGAGCAGTTCTTC.

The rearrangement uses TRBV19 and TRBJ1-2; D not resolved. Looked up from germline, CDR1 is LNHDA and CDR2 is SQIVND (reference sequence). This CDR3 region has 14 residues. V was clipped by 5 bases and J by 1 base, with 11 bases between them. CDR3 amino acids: CASSSQNLNYGYTF. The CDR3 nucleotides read TGTGCCAGTAGTTCCCAGAACCTTAACTATGGCTACACCTTC.

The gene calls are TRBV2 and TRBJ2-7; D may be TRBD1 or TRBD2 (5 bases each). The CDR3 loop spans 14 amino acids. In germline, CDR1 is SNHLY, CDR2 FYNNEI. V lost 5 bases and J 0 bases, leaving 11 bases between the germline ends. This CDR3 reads CASSLDTSSYEQYF. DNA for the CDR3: TGTGCCAGCAGTCTGGACACTAGCTCCTACGAGCAGTACTTC.

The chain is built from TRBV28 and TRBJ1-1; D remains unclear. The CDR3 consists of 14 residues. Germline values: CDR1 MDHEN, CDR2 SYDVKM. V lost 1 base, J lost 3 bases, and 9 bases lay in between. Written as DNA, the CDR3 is TGTGCCAGCAGTTTATTGGGAAGTGACACTGAAGCTTTCTTT. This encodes CASSLLGSDTEAFF. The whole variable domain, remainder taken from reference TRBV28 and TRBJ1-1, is DVKVTQSSRYLVKRTGEKVFLECVQDMDHENMFWYRQDPGLGLRLIYFSYDVKMKEKGDIPEGYSVSREKKERFSLILESASTNQTSMYLCASSLLGSDTEAFFGQGTRLTVV.

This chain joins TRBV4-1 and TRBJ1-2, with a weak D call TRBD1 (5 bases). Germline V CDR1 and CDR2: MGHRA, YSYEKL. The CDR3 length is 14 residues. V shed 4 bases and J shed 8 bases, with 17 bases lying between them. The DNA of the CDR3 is TGCGCCAGCAGCCCACTGGGGGGAAGAAGGGGCTACACCTTC. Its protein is CASSPLGGRRGYTF.

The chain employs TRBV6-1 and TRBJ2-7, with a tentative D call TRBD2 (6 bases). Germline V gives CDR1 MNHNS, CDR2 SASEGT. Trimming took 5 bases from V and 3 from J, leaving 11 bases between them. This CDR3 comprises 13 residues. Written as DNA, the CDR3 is TGTGCCAGCAGTCGGGTGGGGGGCTACGAGCAGTACTTC. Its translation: CASSRVGGYEQYF.

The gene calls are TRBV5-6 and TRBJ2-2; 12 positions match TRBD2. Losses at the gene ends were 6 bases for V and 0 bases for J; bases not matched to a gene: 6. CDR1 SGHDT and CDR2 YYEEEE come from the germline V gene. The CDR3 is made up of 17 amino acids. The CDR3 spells CASIRGLAGSNTGELFF. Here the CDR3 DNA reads TGTGCCAGCATCCGAGGACTAGCGGGATCGAACACCGGGGAGCTGTTTTTT.

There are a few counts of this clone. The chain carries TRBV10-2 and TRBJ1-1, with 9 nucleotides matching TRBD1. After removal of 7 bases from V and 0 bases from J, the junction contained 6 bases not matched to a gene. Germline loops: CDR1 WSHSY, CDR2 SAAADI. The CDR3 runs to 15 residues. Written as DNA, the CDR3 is TGCGCCAGCATGTGGGACAGGGTATTGAACACTGAAGCTTTCTTT. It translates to CASMWDRVLNTEAFF.

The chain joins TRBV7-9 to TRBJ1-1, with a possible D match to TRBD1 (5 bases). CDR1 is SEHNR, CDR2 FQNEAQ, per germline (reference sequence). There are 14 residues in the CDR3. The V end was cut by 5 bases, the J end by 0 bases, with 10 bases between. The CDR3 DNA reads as TGTGCCAGCAGCCGGGCAGGGTTGAACACTGAAGCTTTCTTT. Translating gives CASSRAGLNTEAFF. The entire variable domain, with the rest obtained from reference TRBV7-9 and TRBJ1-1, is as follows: DTGVSQNPRHKITKRGQNVTFRCDPISEHNRLYWYRQTLGQGPEFLTYFQNEAQLEKSRLLSDRFSAERPKGSFSTLEIQRTEQGDSAMYLCASSRAGLNTEAFFGQGTRLTVV.

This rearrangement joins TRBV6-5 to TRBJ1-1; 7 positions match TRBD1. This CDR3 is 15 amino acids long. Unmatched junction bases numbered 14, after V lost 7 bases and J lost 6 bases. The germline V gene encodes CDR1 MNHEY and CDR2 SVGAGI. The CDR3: CASTKLHRGRAEAFF. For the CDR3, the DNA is TGTGCCAGCACCAAGTTACACAGGGGAAGAGCTGAAGCTTTCTTT.

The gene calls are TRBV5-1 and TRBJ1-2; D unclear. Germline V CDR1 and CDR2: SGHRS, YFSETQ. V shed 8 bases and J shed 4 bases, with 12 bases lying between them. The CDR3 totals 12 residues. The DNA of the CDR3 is TGCGCCAGTCAAGACGTAGGCTATGGCTACACCTTC. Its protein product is CASQDVGYGYTF.

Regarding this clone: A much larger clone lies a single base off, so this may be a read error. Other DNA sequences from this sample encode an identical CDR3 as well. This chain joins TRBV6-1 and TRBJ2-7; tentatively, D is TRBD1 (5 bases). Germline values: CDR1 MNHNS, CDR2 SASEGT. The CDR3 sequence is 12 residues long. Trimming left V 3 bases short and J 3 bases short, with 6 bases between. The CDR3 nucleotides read TGTGCCAGCAGTGATCAGGGCTACGAGCAGTACTTC. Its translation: CASSDQGYEQYF.

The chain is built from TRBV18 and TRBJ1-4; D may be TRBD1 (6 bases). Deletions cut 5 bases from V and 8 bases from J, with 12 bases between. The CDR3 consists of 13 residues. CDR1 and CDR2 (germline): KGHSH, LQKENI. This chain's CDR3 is CASSLQGLEKLFF. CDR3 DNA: TGTGCCAGCTCATTACAGGGTCTCGAAAAACTGTTTTTT.

The CDR3 DNA reads as TGTGCCAGCAGCTTTGGGGGAGGAAGTGGGGCCAACGTCCTGACTTTC. Translating it yields CASSFGGGSGANVLTF. The rearrangement joins TRBV5-6 to TRBJ2-6, with a tentative D call TRBD2 (6 bases). CDR3 length equals 16 residues. Germline assignment: CDR1 SGHDT and CDR2 YYEEEE. Deletions cut 2 bases from V and 3 bases from J, with 12 bases between.

CDR3 protein: CASSFQNTEAFF. For the CDR3, the DNA is TGTGCCAGCAGCTTTCAGAACACTGAAGCTTTCTTT. The V call is TRBV7-2, the J call TRBJ1-1, with no clear D. Trimming removed 3 bases at V and 1 base at J, with 3 bases between. The CDR3 length is 12 residues. From germline, CDR1 is SGHTA and CDR2 FQGNSA.